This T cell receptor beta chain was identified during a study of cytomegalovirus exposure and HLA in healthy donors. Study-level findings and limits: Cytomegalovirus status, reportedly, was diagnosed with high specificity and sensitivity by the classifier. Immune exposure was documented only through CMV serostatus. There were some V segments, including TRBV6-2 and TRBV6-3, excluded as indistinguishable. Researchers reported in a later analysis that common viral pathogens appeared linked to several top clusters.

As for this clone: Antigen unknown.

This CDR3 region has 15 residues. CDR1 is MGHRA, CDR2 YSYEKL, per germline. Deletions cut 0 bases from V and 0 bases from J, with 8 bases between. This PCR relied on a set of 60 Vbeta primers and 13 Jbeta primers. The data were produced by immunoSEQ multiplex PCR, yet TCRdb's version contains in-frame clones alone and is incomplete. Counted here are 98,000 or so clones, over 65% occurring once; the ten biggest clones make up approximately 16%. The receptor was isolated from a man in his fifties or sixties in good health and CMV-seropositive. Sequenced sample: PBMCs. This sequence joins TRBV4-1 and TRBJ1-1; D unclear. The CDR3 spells CASSQDRDLNTEAFF. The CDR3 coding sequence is TGCGCCAGCAGCCAAGACCGGGATTTGAACACTGAAGCTTTCTTT.